The clone carrying this T cell receptor beta chain was detected a few times. The same CDR3 arises from other DNA sequences in this sample as well. The sample comes from a study of blood T cell repertoires in COVID-19. In the study overall: Acute and convalescent COVID-19 specimens originated in the United States, Italy and Spain. Nucleic acid was either cDNA or gDNA, and it came from T cells, B-cell-depleted T cells, or PBMCs.

As originally analysed: Amplifying reference gene primers gave estimates of nucleated cell counts. Method: immunoSEQ multiplex PCR; TCRdb's copy keeps in-frame clones and lacks some. That table supplies the V and J calls and clone size; D and trimming were determined from the DNA. The data hold 150,000 to 200,000 clones, with roughly 84% observed a single time. V lost 3 bases and J 1 base, leaving 6 bases between the germline ends. The V gene's germline CDR1 is SQVTM and CDR2 ANQGSEA. This CDR3 has 12 residues. V usage is TRBV29-1 and J usage is TRBJ1-1; perhaps TRBD1 as D (6 bases). Sequencing was carried out using peripheral blood. The clonotype comes from a woman of 80 years or more with active or convalescent COVID-19. The DNA of the CDR3 is TGCAGCGTTGACAGGGGGAACACTGAAGCTTTCTTT. It is translated as CSVDRGNTEAFF.